These T cell receptor beta chains were read from a single sample in a study of lymphopenia after photon versus proton radiotherapy. Generated by immunoSEQ multiplex PCR, the TCRdb table keeps only in-frame clones and is missing some. The sample contains some 25,000 clones, around 83% of which appear only once. Sequences were derived from peripheral blood, sampled from a patient treated with photon-based radiotherapy. These receptors were taken from a woman aged 45-65 years with pancreatic cancer. Both conserved end residues are trimmed from each CDR3. A clone size is listed for some rows: how often the clone was seen (once, few, many), or a class if it is expanded.

J | length | size | V | CDR3
TRBJ1-5 | 12 | once | TRBV28 | ASSLSRGNQPQH
TRBJ2-1 | 16 | - | TRBV29-1 | SVQGLAGGQHSYNEQF
TRBJ2-7 | 11 | - | TRBV5-1 | ASSLGTTYEQY
TRBJ2-3 | 14 | - | TRBV9 | ASSVGGLAGQDTQY
TRBJ2-7 | 13 | - | TRBV7-9 | ASSFQGSGSHEQY
TRBJ2-3 | 11 | - | TRBV11-2 | ASSLPGRDTQY
TRBJ2-5 | 10 | - | TRBV30 | AFRLGGWTQY
TRBJ1-5 | 9 | - | TRBV6-1 | ASSEHQPQH
TRBJ2-5 | 13 | - | TRBV10-3 | AISAREDWEETQY
TRBJ1-2 | 13 | - | TRBV30 | AWSVRRTGGDGYT
TRBJ1-1 | 12 | once | TRBV6-5 | ASNPPKGGGTSF
TRBJ2-1 | 16 | - | TRBV5-6 | ASSFGTSGIRRGNEQF
TRBJ2-1 | 14 | - | TRBV19 | ASSILAGGPYNEQF
TRBJ2-3 | 13 | once | TRBV15 | ATSRDSGQGGTQY
TRBJ2-7 | 12 | - | TRBV6-5 | ASSPGTSGYEQY
TRBJ2-2 | 14 | - | TRBV7-2 | ASSLVSGASTGELF
TRBJ2-7 | 14 | few | TRBV11-2 | ASGSLQGRRYYEQY